The rows below give T cell receptor beta chains drawn from one sample of a study of monozygotic twins with inflammatory bowel disease. With the 5' RACE reads reprocessed, TCRdb shows one record per CDR3 protein and no DNA. The table for this sample gives approximately 400,000 distinct CDR3 sequences. Specimen: blood. The receptors stem from a human donor with ulcerative colitis or Crohn's disease, or a healthy co-twin of an affected twin (not recorded which). Each CDR3 is given with its conserved first and last residue. The order of the fields is J gene, V gene, CDR3 protein.

J gene: TRBJ1-1
V gene: TRBV7-8
CDR3 protein: CASSLALQIEAFF

J gene: TRBJ2-1
V gene: TRBV7-9
CDR3 protein: CASSLVVGRREQFF

J gene: TRBJ2-7
V gene: TRBV5-1
CDR3 protein: CASSLISGSHEQYF

J gene: TRBJ2-7
V gene: TRBV4-1
CDR3 protein: CASSQVIGTSSRRF

J gene: TRBJ2-6
V gene: TRBV28
CDR3 protein: CASSTGTGLRGANVLTF

J gene: TRBJ2-3
V gene: TRBV7-2
CDR3 protein: CASSSALGGTGTQYF

J gene: TRBJ2-7
V gene: TRBV18
CDR3 protein: CASSPDSGQGVSEQYF

J gene: TRBJ2-5
V gene: TRBV10-3
CDR3 protein: CAISESILAGVWQTQYF

J gene: TRBJ1-5
V gene: TRBV12-3/TRBV12-4
CDR3 protein: CASSFGTGDIPQHF

J gene: TRBJ2-1
V gene: TRBV6-1
CDR3 protein: CASSEKPGGEQFF

J gene: TRBJ1-1
V gene: TRBV15
CDR3 protein: CATSRFGQGIMNTEAFF

J gene: TRBJ1-3
V gene: TRBV7-2
CDR3 protein: CASSPEHSGNTIYF

J gene: TRBJ2-2
V gene: TRBV5-1
CDR3 protein: CASSLDGQAGELFF

J gene: TRBJ2-1
V gene: TRBV29-1
CDR3 protein: CSAHQGWSYNEQFF

J gene: TRBJ2-1
V gene: TRBV5-1
CDR3 protein: CASSTSGGGFNEQFF

J gene: TRBJ2-5
V gene: TRBV6-6
CDR3 protein: CASRRQGTETQYF

J gene: TRBJ2-5
V gene: TRBV29-1
CDR3 protein: CSVNGIFETQYF

J gene: TRBJ1-5
V gene: TRBV29-1
CDR3 protein: CSVKGAGNQPQHF

J gene: TRBJ1-1
V gene: TRBV20-1
CDR3 protein: CSAALSTEAFF

J gene: TRBJ2-6
V gene: TRBV5-1
CDR3 protein: CASRVQGTGANVLTF

J gene: TRBJ2-2
V gene: TRBV28
CDR3 protein: CATLAGMNTGELFF

J gene: TRBJ2-5
V gene: TRBV6-5
CDR3 protein: CASSYAGQGAETQYF

J gene: TRBJ1-5
V gene: TRBV5-6
CDR3 protein: CASSHGQGINQPQHF

J gene: TRBJ2-3
V gene: TRBV24-1
CDR3 protein: CATSEGRTFTDTQYF

J gene: TRBJ2-1
V gene: TRBV12-5
CDR3 protein: CASGFGRADEQFF

J gene: TRBJ2-3
V gene: TRBV5-1
CDR3 protein: CASSLQGLSDTQYF

J gene: TRBJ2-1
V gene: TRBV20-1
CDR3 protein: CSAIEDRPSGRYNEQFF

J gene: TRBJ1-2
V gene: TRBV20-1
CDR3 protein: CSAAPGQGAGMGYTF